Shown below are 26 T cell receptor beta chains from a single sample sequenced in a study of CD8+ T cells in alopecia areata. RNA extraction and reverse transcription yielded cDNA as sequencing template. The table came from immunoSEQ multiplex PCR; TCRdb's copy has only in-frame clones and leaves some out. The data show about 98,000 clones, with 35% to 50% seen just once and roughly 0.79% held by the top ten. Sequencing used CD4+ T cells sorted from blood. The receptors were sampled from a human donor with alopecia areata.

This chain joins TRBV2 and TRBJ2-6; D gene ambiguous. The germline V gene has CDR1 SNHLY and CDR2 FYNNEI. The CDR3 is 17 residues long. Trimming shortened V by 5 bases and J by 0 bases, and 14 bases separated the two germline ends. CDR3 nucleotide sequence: TGTGCCAGCAGTCAAGGCCAGCTTTACTCTGGGGCCAACGTCCTGACTTTC. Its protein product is CASSQGQLYSGANVLTF.

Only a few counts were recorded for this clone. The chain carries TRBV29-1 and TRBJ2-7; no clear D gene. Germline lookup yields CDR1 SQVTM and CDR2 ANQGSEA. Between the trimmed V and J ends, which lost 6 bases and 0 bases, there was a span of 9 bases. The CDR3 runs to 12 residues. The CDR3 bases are TGCAGCGTGGAACTGGACTCCTACGAGCAGTACTTC. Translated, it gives CSVELDSYEQYF.

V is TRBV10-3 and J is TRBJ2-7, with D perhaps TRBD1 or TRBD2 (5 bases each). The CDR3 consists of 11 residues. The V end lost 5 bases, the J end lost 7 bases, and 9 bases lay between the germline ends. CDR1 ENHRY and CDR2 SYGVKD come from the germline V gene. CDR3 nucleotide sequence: TGTGCCATCAGTCGTGAGGGGGAGCAGTACTTC. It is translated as CAISREGEQYF.

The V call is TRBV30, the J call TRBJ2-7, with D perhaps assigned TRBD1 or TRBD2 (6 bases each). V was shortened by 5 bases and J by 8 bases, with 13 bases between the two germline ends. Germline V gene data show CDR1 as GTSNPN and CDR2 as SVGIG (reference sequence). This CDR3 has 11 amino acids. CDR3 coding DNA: TGTGCCTGGGCGGGACAAAAACAGCAGTACTTC. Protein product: CAWAGQKQQYF.

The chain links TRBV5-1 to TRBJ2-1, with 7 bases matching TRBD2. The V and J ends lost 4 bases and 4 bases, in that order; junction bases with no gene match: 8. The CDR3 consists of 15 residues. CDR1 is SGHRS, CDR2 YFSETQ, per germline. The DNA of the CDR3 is TGCGCCAGCAGCACCGGGACTAAGGGTTACAATGAGCAGTTCTTC. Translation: CASSTGTKGYNEQFF.

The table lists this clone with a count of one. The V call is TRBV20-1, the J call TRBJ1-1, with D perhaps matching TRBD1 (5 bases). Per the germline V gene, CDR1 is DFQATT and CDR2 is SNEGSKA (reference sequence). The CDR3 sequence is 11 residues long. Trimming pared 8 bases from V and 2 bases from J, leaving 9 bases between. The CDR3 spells CSRDGNTEAFF. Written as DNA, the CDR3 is TGCAGTCGGGACGGTAACACTGAAGCTTTCTTT.

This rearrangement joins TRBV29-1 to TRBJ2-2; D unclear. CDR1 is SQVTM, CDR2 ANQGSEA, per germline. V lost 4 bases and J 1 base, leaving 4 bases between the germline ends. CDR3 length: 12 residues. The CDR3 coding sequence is TGCAGCGTTGTCCGGAACACCGGGGAGCTGTTTTTT. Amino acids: CSVVRNTGELFF.

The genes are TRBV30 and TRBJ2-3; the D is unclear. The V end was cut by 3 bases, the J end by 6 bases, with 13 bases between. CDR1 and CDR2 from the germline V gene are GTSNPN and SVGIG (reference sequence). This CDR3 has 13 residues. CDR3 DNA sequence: TGTGCCTGGAGCCATAGGGTGGTGGATACGCAGTATTTT. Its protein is CAWSHRVVDTQYF.

CDR3 sequence: CASSSSGGSNEQFF. Here the CDR3 DNA reads TGTGCCAGCAGCTCTAGCGGGGGGAGCAATGAGCAGTTCTTC. This chain uses TRBV11-2 with TRBJ2-1, with 11 nucleotides matching TRBD2. Germline V lookup: CDR1 SGHAT, CDR2 FQNNGV. The V segment lost 4 bases and the J segment 6 bases; nucleotides outside the gene matches: 2. The CDR3 covers 14 residues.

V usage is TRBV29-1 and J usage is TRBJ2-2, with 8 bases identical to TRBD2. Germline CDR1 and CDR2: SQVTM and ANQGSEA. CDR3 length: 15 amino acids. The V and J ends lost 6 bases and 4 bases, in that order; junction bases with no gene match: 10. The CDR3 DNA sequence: TGCAGCGTCGTCCTACCGGGAGGGATCACCGGGGAGCTGTTTTTT. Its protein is CSVVLPGGITGELFF.

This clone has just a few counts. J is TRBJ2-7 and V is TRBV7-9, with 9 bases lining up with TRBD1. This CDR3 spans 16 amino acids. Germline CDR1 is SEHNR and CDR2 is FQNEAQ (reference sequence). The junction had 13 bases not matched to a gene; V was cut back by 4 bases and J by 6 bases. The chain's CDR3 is CASSSGQGKYGGEQYF. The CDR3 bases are TGTGCCAGCAGCTCCGGACAGGGGAAGTACGGTGGCGAGCAGTACTTC.

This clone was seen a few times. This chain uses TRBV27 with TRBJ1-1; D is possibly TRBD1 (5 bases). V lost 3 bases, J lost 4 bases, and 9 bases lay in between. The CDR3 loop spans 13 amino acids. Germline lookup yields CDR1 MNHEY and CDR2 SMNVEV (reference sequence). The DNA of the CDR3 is TGTGCCAGCAGTTTCGGACATCGCACTGAAGCTTTCTTT. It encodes CASSFGHRTEAFF.

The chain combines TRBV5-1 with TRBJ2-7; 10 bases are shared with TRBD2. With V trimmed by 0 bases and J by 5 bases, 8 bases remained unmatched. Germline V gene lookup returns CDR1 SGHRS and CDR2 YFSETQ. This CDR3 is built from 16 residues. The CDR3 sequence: CASSLVTSGVADEQYF. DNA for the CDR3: TGCGCCAGCAGCTTGGTCACTAGCGGGGTTGCCGACGAGCAGTACTTC.

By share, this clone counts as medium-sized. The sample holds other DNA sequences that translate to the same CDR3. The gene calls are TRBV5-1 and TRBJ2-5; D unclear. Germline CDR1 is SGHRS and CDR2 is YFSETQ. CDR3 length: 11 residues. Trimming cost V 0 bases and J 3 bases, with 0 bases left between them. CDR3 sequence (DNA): TGCGCCAGCAGCTTGGAAGAGACCCAGTACTTC. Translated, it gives CASSLEETQYF.

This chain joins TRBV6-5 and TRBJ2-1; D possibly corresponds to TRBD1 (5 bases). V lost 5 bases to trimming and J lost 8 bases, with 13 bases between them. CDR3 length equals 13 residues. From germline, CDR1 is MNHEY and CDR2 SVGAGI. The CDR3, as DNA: TGTGCCAGCAGTAGCACAGGATCCCATGAGCAGTTCTTC. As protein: CASSSTGSHEQFF.

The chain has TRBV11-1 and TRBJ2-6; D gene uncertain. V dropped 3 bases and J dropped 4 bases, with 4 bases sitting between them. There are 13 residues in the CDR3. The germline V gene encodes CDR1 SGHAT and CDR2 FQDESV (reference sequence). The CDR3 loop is CASSFVGANVLTF. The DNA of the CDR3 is TGTGCCAGCAGCTTCGTCGGGGCCAACGTCCTGACTTTC.

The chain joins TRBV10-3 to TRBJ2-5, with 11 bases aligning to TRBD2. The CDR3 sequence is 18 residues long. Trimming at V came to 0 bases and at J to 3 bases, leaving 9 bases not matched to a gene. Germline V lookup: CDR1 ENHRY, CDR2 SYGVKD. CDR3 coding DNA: TGTGCCATCAGTGAGTCCGGGACTCCGGGACTAGCGGAAGAGACCCAGTACTTC. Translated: CAISESGTPGLAEETQYF.

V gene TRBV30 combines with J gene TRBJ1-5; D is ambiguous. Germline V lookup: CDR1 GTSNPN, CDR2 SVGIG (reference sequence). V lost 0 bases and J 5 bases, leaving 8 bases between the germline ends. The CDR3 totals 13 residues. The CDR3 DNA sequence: TGTGCCTGGAGTGTACTTACGGATCAGCCCCAGCATTTT. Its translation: CAWSVLTDQPQHF.

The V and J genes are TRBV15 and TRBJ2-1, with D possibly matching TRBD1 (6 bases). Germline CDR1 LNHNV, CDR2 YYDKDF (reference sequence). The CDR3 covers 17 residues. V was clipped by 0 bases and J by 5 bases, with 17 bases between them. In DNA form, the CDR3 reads TGTGCCACCAGCAGAGATAGGAGTGGACAGCTCGACAATGAGCAGTTCTTC. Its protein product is CATSRDRSGQLDNEQFF.

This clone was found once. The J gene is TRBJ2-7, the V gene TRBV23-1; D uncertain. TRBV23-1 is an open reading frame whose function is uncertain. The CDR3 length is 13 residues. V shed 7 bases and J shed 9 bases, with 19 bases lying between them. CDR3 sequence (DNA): TGCGCCAGCATTCCATCAATCTTCGATGGGCAGTACTTC. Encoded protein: CASIPSIFDGQYF.

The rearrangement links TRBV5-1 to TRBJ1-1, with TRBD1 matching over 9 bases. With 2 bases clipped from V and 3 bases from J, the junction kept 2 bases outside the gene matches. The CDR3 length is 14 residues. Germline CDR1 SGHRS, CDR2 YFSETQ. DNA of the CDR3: TGCGCCAGCAGCTTATGGGACAGGGACACTGAAGCTTTCTTT. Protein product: CASSLWDRDTEAFF.

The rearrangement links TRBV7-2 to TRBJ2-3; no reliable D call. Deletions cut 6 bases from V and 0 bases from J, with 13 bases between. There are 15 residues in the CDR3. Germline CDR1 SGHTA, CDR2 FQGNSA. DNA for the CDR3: TGTGCCAGCAGTTTTGACGGGCGTAGCACAGATACGCAGTATTTT. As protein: CASSFDGRSTDTQYF.

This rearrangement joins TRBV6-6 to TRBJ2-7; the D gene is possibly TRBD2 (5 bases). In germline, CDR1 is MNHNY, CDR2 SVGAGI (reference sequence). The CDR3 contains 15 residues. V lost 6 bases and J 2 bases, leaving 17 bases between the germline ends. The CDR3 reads CASSPGVFPTYEQYF. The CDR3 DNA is TGTGCCAGCAGCCCCGGGGTATTCCCAACCTACGAGCAGTACTTC.

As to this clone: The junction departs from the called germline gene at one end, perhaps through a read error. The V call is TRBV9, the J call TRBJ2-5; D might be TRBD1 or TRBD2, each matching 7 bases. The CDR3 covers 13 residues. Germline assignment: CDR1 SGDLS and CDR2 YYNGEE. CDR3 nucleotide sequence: TGTGCCATCAGCGGGACAGCCCAAGAGACCCAGTACTTC. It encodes CAISGTAQETQYF.

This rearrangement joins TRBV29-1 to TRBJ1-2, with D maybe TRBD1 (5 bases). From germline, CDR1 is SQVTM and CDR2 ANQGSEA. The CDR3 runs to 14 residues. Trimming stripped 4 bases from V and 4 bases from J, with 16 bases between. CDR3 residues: CSVGRVREAYGYTF. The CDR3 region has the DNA TGCAGCGTTGGAAGGGTCAGGGAGGCCTATGGCTACACCTTC. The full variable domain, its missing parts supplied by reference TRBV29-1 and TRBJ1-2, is SAVISQKPSRDICQRGTSLTIQCQVDSQVTMMFWYRQQPGQSLTLIATANQGSEATYESGFVIDKFPISRPNLTFSTLTVSNMSPEDSSIYLCSVGRVREAYGYTFGSGTRLTVV.

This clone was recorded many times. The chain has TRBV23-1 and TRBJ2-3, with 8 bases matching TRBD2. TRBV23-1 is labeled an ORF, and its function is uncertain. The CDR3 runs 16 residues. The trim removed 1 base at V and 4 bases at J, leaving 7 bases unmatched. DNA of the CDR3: TGCGCCAGCAGTCAATTTTGCGGGAGGTCTGCAGATACGCAGTATTTT. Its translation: CASSQFCGRSADTQYF.